This TCR delta chain derives from a study of Vδ1+ human thymocytes. For this clone: Its antigen is not known.

V dropped 2 bases and J dropped 0 bases, with 22 bases sitting between them. In germline, CDR1 is TSWWSYY, CDR2 QGS. CDR3 length: 19 residues. Study observations and caveats: Highly polyclonal TRG and TRD repertoires with Gaussian CDR3 length distributions appeared in thymus.

Alphabeta T cells were depleted, then CD3+ Vdelta1+ Vdelta2- thymocytes were FACS-sorted. RNA was extracted from the cells and then reverse transcribed. The CDR3 regions were amplified by multiplex PCR from V-gene primers to a constant-region primer. TCRdb re-analyzed the multiplex PCR reads via CATT. The table has roughly 76,000 delta-chain clones, about 35% seen once. The receptor comes from a boy under two years old who had congenital heart surgery. V usage is TRDV1 and J usage is TRDJ1, with D maybe TRDD2 (6 bases). Input material: Vdelta1+ gamma-delta thymocytes from the thymus. Subset described: FACS-sorted CD3+ TCRalphabeta- TCRVdelta1+ TCRVdelta2- thymocytes. CDR3 in DNA: TGTGCTCTTGGGGAAGGCCTCCTACGATGGGATTCGTACACCGATAAACTCATCTTT. Amino acids: CALGEGLLRWDSYTDKLIF.